The 15 T cell receptor beta chains given below trace back to one sample, sequenced in a study of spatial heterogeneity in lung cancer. Study-wide results and caveats: Counts that tracked tumor mutation counts were those of expanded intratumoral alpha and beta TCRs.

This sample's time point: sample taken at primary tumor resection. These receptors are not linked to any known antigen. TCRdb used MiXCR to reprocess the 5' RACE reads, holding one entry per CDR3 protein. The sample comprises about 24,000 distinct CDR3 sequences, 8% to 10% of which are singletons, and over 7% rests with the top ten. The source was lung tumor tissue, collected at surgery. The receptors stem from a male donor with early-stage non-small cell lung cancer.

This chain connects TRBV27 to TRBJ2-1; a possible D gene is TRBD2 (6 bases). Trimming took 4 bases from V and 6 from J, leaving 19 bases between them. CDR1 is MNHEY and CDR2 is SMNVEV in the germline V gene (reference sequence). This CDR3 is 16 amino acids long. CDR3 in DNA: TGTGCCAGCAGTTCAGGACTATTCCCGGCCAGCAATGAGCAGTTCTTC. It specifies CASSSGLFPASNEQFF.

This clonotype was seen only once. The chain has TRBV2 and TRBJ1-1; D unclear. The germline V and J ends were trimmed by 4 bases and 10 bases, with 13 bases remaining between them. The CDR3 is 12 residues long. CDR1 is SNHLY, CDR2 FYNNEI, per germline. CDR3: CASSASVKGAFF. The DNA of the CDR3 is TGTGCCAGCAGTGCCTCCGTTAAGGGAGCTTTCTTT. Full variable domain (rest looked up from reference TRBV2 and TRBJ1-1): EPEVTQTPSHQVTQMGQEVILRCVPISNHLYFYWYRQILGQKVEFLVSFYNNEISEKSEIFDDQFSVERPDGSNFTLKIRSTKLEDSAMYFCASSASVKGAFFGQGTRLTVV.

Ten or more counts support this clonotype. The chain couples TRBV28 to TRBJ1-5; no reliable D call. The V gene's germline CDR1 is MDHEN and CDR2 SYDVKM. Between the trimmed V and J ends, which lost 5 bases and 3 bases, there was a span of 14 bases. This CDR3 has 15 amino acids. CDR3 region: CASSDRKGHNQPQHF. DNA of the CDR3: TGTGCCAGCAGTGATCGGAAGGGCCACAATCAGCCCCAGCATTTT.

This clonotype was seen many times. The chain carries TRBV7-2 and TRBJ1-5; 9 nucleotides align to TRBD1. CDR1 is SGHTA, CDR2 FQGNSA, per germline. The CDR3 has 14 amino acids. Trimming removed 4 bases from V and 6 bases from J; junction bases left unmatched: 4. Here the CDR3 reads CASSSYRGPQPQHF. The CDR3 nucleotides read TGTGCCAGCAGCTCATACAGGGGGCCTCAGCCCCAGCATTTT.

The rearrangement uses TRBV7-2 and TRBJ2-1, with a weak D call TRBD2 (5 bases). This CDR3 is built from 15 residues. Germline CDR1 is SGHTA and CDR2 is FQGNSA. Trimming removed 5 bases from V and 3 bases from J, with 14 bases in between. The chain's CDR3 is CASSQGRANYNEQFF. CDR3 in DNA: TGTGCCAGCAGCCAAGGGCGGGCGAACTACAATGAGCAGTTCTTC.

This sequence joins TRBV9 and TRBJ2-7; D is undetermined. CDR1 and CDR2 (germline): SGDLS, YYNGEE. The CDR3 totals 15 residues. V lost 0 bases and J lost 0, with 10 bases in between. The CDR3 bases are TGTGCCAGCAGCGTAGGCAGCCAGAGCTCCTACGAGCAGTACTTC. It encodes CASSVGSQSSYEQYF.

The chain employs TRBV29-1 and TRBJ2-5, with a tentative D call TRBD2 (6 bases). CDR1 is SQVTM and CDR2 is ANQGSEA in the germline V gene. The CDR3 is 13 residues long. The V end lost 4 bases, the J end lost 7 bases, and 16 bases lay between the germline ends. DNA of the CDR3: TGCAGCGTTGGGGGCGGGGTCGCGGGGACCCAGTACTTC. The encoded protein is CSVGGGVAGTQYF. Using reference TRBV29-1 and TRBJ2-5 for the parts outside the CDR3, the full variable domain is SAVISQKPSRDICQRGTSLTIQCQVDSQVTMMFWYRQQPGQSLTLIATANQGSEATYESGFVIDKFPISRPNLTFSTLTVSNMSPEDSSIYLCSVGGGVAGTQYFGPGTRLLVL.

Only a few counts were recorded for this clonotype. The J gene is TRBJ2-3, the V gene TRBV19; D uncertain. The ends were cut back, 4 bases at V and 6 bases at J, with 8 bases in the middle. CDR1 is LNHDA and CDR2 is SQIVND in the germline V gene (reference sequence). This CDR3 is 12 amino acids long. CDR3 nucleotides: TGTGCCAGTAGTACCCCCGGCGATACGCAGTATTTT. Its protein product is CASSTPGDTQYF.

This clonotype has ten or more counts. This chain links TRBV11-2 with TRBJ2-4, with a possible D match to TRBD2 (5 bases). The CDR3 consists of 16 residues. Looked up from germline, CDR1 is SGHAT and CDR2 is FQNNGV. Trimming took 4 bases from V and 3 from J, leaving 16 bases between them. The CDR3 region has the DNA TGTGCCAGCAGCTCCCCGCGGGTTTTAGTCAAAAACATTCAGTACTTC. Translating it yields CASSSPRVLVKNIQYF.

This clonotype was detected many times. V is TRBV6-6 and J is TRBJ1-3, with TRBD1 as a possible D gene (5 bases). The ends were cut back, 5 bases at V and 7 bases at J, with 6 bases in the middle. The CDR3 is 11 residues long. The germline gives CDR1 MNHNY, CDR2 SVGAGI (reference sequence). The CDR3 sequence is CASSGGNTIYF. CDR3 bases: TGTGCCAGCAGTGGGGGGAACACCATATATTTT.

This chain connects TRBV10-3 to TRBJ2-1, with TRBD2 matching 11 bases. CDR1 is ENHRY, CDR2 SYGVKD, per germline. Trimming took 5 bases from V and 5 from J; bases not matched to a gene: 8. The CDR3 consists of 16 residues. CDR3 sequence reads: CAISRPGLAANNEQFF. The CDR3 DNA reads as TGTGCCATCAGTAGACCGGGACTAGCGGCCAACAATGAGCAGTTCTTC.

This clonotype was recorded many times. The chain is built from TRBV4-2 and TRBJ2-1; D may be TRBD2 (6 bases). Germline CDR1 is LGHNA and CDR2 is YNFKEQ. This CDR3 spans 13 amino acids. V was trimmed by 4 bases and J by 4 bases, leaving 8 bases between them. The CDR3 is CASSRRGYNEQFF. CDR3 coding DNA: TGTGCCAGCAGCCGGCGGGGATACAATGAGCAGTTCTTC.

This clonotype was seen many times. This rearrangement joins TRBV15 to TRBJ1-1; the D gene is possibly TRBD1 (6 bases). The V end was cut by 2 bases, the J end by 1 base, with 11 bases between. This CDR3 spans 15 amino acids. CDR1 and CDR2 from the germline V gene are LNHNV and YYDKDF (reference sequence). This CDR3 reads CATSRYGGGNTEAFF. DNA of the CDR3: TGTGCCACCAGCAGATACGGGGGCGGGAACACTGAAGCTTTCTTT.

The table lists this clonotype with many counts. The CDR3 DNA reads as TGTGCCAGCAGTTACTACACAGGGTTAACACAGTATTTT. Its protein is CASSYYTGLTQYF. V is TRBV28 and J is TRBJ2-3; D is possibly TRBD1 (6 bases). V was shortened by 4 bases and J by 12 bases, with 17 bases between the two germline ends. Germline V lookup: CDR1 MDHEN, CDR2 SYDVKM. This CDR3 region has 13 residues.

The rearrangement joins TRBV7-2 to TRBJ2-5, with TRBD2 matching over 11 bases. Per the germline V gene, CDR1 is SGHTA and CDR2 is FQGNSA. Losses at the gene ends were 4 bases for V and 5 bases for J; bases not matched to a gene: 3. This CDR3 spans 14 amino acids. This chain's CDR3 is CASSSTSGMETQYF. The CDR3 DNA reads TGTGCCAGCAGCTCGACTAGCGGGATGGAGACCCAGTACTTC. Drawing the rest from reference TRBV7-2 and TRBJ2-5, the complete variable domain is GAGVSQSPSNKVTEKGKDVELRCDPISGHTALYWYRQSLGQGLEFLIYFQGNSAPDKSGLPSDRFSAERTGGSVSTLTIQRTQQEDSAVYLCASSSTSGMETQYFGPGTRLLVL.